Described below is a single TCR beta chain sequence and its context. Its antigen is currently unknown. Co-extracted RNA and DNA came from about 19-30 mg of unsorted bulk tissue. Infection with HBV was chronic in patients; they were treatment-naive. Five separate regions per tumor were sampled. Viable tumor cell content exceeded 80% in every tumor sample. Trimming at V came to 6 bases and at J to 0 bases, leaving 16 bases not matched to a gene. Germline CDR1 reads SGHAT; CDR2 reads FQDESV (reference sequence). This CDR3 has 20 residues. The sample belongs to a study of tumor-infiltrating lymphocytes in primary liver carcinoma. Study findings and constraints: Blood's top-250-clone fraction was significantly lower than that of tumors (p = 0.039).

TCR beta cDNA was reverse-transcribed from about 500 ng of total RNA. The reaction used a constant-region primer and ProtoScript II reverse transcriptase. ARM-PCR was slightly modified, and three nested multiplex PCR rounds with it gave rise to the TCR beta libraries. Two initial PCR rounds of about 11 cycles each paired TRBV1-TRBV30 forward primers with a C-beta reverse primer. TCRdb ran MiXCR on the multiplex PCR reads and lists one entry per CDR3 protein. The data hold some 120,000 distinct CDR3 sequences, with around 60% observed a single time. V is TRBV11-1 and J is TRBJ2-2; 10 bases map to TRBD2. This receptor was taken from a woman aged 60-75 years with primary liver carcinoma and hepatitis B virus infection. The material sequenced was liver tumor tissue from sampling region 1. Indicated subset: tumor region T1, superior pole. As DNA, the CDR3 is TGTGCCAGCAGGCCAGCCCCCGGGACTAGCGACAGTACGAACACCGGGGAGCTGTTTTTT. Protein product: CASRPAPGTSDSTNTGELFF.